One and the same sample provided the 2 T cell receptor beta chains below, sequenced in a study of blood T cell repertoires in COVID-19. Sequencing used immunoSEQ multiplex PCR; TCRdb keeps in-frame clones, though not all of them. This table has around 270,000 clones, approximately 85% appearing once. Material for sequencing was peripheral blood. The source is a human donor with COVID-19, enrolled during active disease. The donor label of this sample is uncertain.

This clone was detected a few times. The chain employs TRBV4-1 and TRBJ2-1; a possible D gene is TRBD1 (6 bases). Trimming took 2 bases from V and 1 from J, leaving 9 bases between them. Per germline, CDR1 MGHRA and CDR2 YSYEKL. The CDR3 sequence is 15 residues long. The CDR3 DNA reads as TGCGCCAGCAGCCAAAACAGGGTTTCCTACAATGAGCAGTTCTTC. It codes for CASSQNRVSYNEQFF.

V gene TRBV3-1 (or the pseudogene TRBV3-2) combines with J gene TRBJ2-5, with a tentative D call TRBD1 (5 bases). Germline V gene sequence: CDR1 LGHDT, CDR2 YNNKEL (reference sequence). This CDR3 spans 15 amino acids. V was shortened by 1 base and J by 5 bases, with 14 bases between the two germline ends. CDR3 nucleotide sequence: TGTGCCAGCAGCCAAGCTTTGCAGGGCAGGGAGACCCAGTACTTC. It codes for CASSQALQGRETQYF.